These 27 T cell receptor beta chains were sequenced from one sample in a study of blood T cell repertoires in COVID-19. Assay used: immunoSEQ multiplex PCR; TCRdb lists only in-frame clones, some missing. The sample has more than 65,000 clones; roughly nine tenths are singletons. Material: peripheral blood. The receptor source for this set is a man aged 45-60 years with acute or convalescent COVID-19.

The genes are TRBV11-2 and TRBJ1-1, with D uncertain. Trimming left V 2 bases short and J 1 base short, with 8 bases between. This CDR3 comprises 14 residues. The germline gives CDR1 SGHAT, CDR2 FQNNGV. The CDR3 DNA reads as TGTGCCAGCAGCTTACGGCCAGGGAACACTGAAGCTTTCTTT. Translation: CASSLRPGNTEAFF.

V and J are TRBV27 and TRBJ2-7; 12 bases map to TRBD1. Germline V gene data show CDR1 as MNHEY and CDR2 as SMNVEV (reference sequence). The CDR3 covers 15 residues. J gave up 5 bases and V 7 bases, and 9 bases lay outside the gene matches. In DNA, the CDR3 is TGTGCCAGCACCCTATCGGGACAGGGGGCCCACGAGCAGTACTTC. Its translation is CASTLSGQGAHEQYF.

The count of this clone is one. J is TRBJ2-2 and V is TRBV19; 8 positions match TRBD1. The V segment lost 3 bases and the J segment 3 bases; nucleotides outside the gene matches: 6. Germline values: CDR1 LNHDA, CDR2 SQIVND (reference sequence). This CDR3 spans 16 amino acids. DNA of the CDR3: TGTGCCAGTAGTATTTTCAGGGGGCTGTACACCGGGGAGCTGTTTTTT. This codes for CASSIFRGLYTGELFF.

This clone has just one count. The gene calls are TRBV9 and TRBJ2-3, with D uncertain. The V gene lost 0 bases and the J gene lost 0 bases, with 11 bases spanning the gap. The CDR3 sequence is 16 residues long. CDR1 and CDR2 (germline): SGDLS, YYNGEE. The CDR3 nucleotides read TGTGCCAGCAGCGTAGTTGGGCAGGCGAGCACAGATACGCAGTATTTT. Residues: CASSVVGQASTDTQYF.

This clone was found once. The chain combines TRBV10-3 with TRBJ2-7, with 11 positions matching TRBD2. With V trimmed by 6 bases and J by 6 bases, 4 bases remained unmatched. The CDR3 loop spans 13 amino acids. The germline gives CDR1 ENHRY, CDR2 SYGVKD. The CDR3 DNA reads as TGTGCCATCAGCCCTGGGACTAGCGGCGAGCAGTACGTC. This translates into CAISPGTSGEQYV.

This chain links TRBV2 with TRBJ1-3; the D is unclear. CDR3 size: 12 residues. V was trimmed by 6 bases and J by 4 bases, leaving 7 bases between them. From germline, CDR1 is SNHLY and CDR2 FYNNEI. The chain's CDR3 is CASSREGNTIYF. The CDR3, as DNA: TGTGCCAGCAGCCGCGAAGGAAACACCATATATTTT.

The CDR3 protein is CASRNPGGGQFF. The CDR3 DNA sequence: TGTGCCAGCAGAAACCCAGGGGGAGGGCAGTTCTTC. The rearrangement joins TRBV7-2 to TRBJ2-1; tentatively, D is TRBD1 (7 bases). Trimming took 6 bases from V and 12 from J, leaving 15 bases between them. In germline, CDR1 is SGHTA, CDR2 FQGNSA. The CDR3 consists of 12 residues.

The chain links TRBV5-4 to TRBJ1-2; the match to TRBD1 covers 9 bases. The CDR3 runs 14 residues. Trimming at V came to 3 bases and at J to 7 bases, leaving 7 bases not matched to a gene. Germline-derived CDR1 and CDR2 are SGHNT and YYREEE (reference sequence). The CDR3 DNA is TGTGCCAGCAGCTGGCGGGACAGGGAGGGTGGCTACACCTTC. This encodes CASSWRDREGGYTF.

The chain links TRBV18 to TRBJ1-2; D is possibly TRBD1 (5 bases). Trimming stripped 0 bases from V and 7 bases from J, with 12 bases between. The CDR3 totals 14 residues. Germline V CDR1 and CDR2: KGHSH, LQKENI. The CDR3 DNA reads as TGTGCCAGCTCACCACCGGGGCAGGGTGGTGGCTACACCTTC. It codes for CASSPPGQGGGYTF. Combining the CDR3 with reference TRBV18 and TRBJ1-2 gives the whole variable domain NAGVMQNPRHLVRRRGQEARLRCSPMKGHSHVYWYRQLPEEGLKFMVYLQKENIIDESGMPKERFSAEFPKEGPSILRIQQVVRGDSAAYFCASSPPGQGGGYTFGSGTRLTVV.

The CDR3 spells CATSFYGVEQFF. CDR3 coding DNA: TGTGCCACCAGCTTTTACGGGGTTGAGCAGTTCTTC. The genes are TRBV15 and TRBJ2-1; maybe TRBD2 (5 bases). There are 12 residues in the CDR3. V was pared by 5 bases and J by 9 bases, with 11 bases between. The germline CDR1 and CDR2 sequences are LNHNV and YYDKDF (reference sequence).

The chain carries TRBV2 and TRBJ1-6, with D unresolved. V was shortened by 4 bases and J by 7 bases, with 14 bases between the two germline ends. The CDR3 extends over 15 amino acids. Germline V gene data show CDR1 as SNHLY and CDR2 as FYNNEI. CDR3 residues: CASSGYTSLNSPLHF. CDR3 in DNA: TGTGCCAGCAGTGGATATACTTCTTTGAATTCACCCCTCCACTTT.

The rearrangement uses TRBV5-1 and TRBJ2-5; 10 nucleotides agree with TRBD2. The CDR3 length is 17 residues. V was clipped by 3 bases and J by 3 bases; unmatched bases: 11. Germline V lookup: CDR1 SGHRS, CDR2 YFSETQ. In DNA form, the CDR3 reads TGCGCCAGCAGCTGGACCGAAAGGACTAGCGGAAAAGAGACCCAGTACTTC. Translation: CASSWTERTSGKETQYF.

This clone came up once. V gene TRBV7-3 combines with J gene TRBJ1-1, with 8 bases aligning to TRBD1. The CDR3 has 15 amino acids. The V gene end was trimmed by 5 bases and the J gene end by 2 bases; junction bases not matched to a gene: 7. Germline lookup yields CDR1 SGHTA and CDR2 FQGTGA. CDR3 amino acids: CASSPRTGTNTEAFF. In nucleotides, the CDR3 is TGTGCCAGCAGCCCCCGGACAGGGACTAACACTGAAGCTTTCTTT. The whole variable domain, remainder taken from reference TRBV7-3 and TRBJ1-1, is GAGVSQTPSNKVTEKGKYVELRCDPISGHTALYWYRQSLGQGPEFLIYFQGTGAADDSGLPNDRFFAVRPEGSVSTLKIQRTERGDSAVYLCASSPRTGTNTEAFFGQGTRLTVV.

The V and J genes are TRBV30 and TRBJ1-4, with 9 positions matching TRBD1. The CDR3 is 14 residues long. The V segment lost 3 bases and the J segment 8 bases; nucleotides outside the gene matches: 7. Germline-derived CDR1 and CDR2 are GTSNPN and SVGIG (reference sequence). CDR3 coding DNA: TGTGCCTGGAGCACCGGACAGGGGAACGAAAAACTGTTTTTT. Translated: CAWSTGQGNEKLFF.

J is TRBJ2-7 and V is TRBV11-2; 9 bases agree with TRBD2. The germline V gene has CDR1 SGHAT and CDR2 FQNNGV. The CDR3 is made up of 14 amino acids. J lost 6 bases, V lost 6 bases, and 9 bases had no gene match. The chain's CDR3 is CASSPRASGVEQYV. CDR3 coding DNA: TGTGCCAGCAGTCCTCGGGCTAGCGGGGTCGAGCAGTACGTC.

The chain couples TRBV9 to TRBJ2-3; 7 positions agree with TRBD2. Germline CDR1 and CDR2: SGDLS and YYNGEE. V was clipped by 0 bases and J by 3 bases; unmatched bases: 7. This CDR3 has 16 amino acids. The CDR3 bases are TGTGCCAGCAGCGTAGCTCGGATAGCGGGTACAGATACGCAGTATTTT. Its protein product is CASSVARIAGTDTQYF. Full variable domain (missing parts from reference TRBV9 and TRBJ2-3): DSGVTQTPKHLITATGQRVTLRCSPRSGDLSVYWYQQSLDQGLQFLIQYYNGEERAKGNILERFSAQQFPDLHSELNLSSLELGDSALYFCASSVARIAGTDTQYFGPGTRLTVL.

The CDR3 protein is CASSPPGQGIYGYTF. CDR3 coding DNA: TGTGCCAGCAGCCCTCCGGGACAGGGGATCTATGGCTACACCTTC. The chain combines TRBV3-1 (or the pseudogene TRBV3-2) with TRBJ1-2; 10 bases line up with TRBD1. Germline V gives CDR1 LGHDT, CDR2 YNNKEL (reference sequence). The junction had 6 bases not matched to a gene; V was cut back by 4 bases and J by 4 bases. The CDR3 has 15 amino acids.

This chain joins TRBV29-1 and TRBJ1-1, with D uncertain. This CDR3 region has 14 residues. The V end was cut by 2 bases, the J end by 3 bases, with 13 bases between. Germline CDR1 SQVTM, CDR2 ANQGSEA. CDR3 in DNA: TGCAGCGTTGAAAGAGGGTCGGGTTACACTGAAGCTTTCTTT. As protein: CSVERGSGYTEAFF. Drawing the rest from reference TRBV29-1 and TRBJ1-1, the complete variable domain is SAVISQKPSRDICQRGTSLTIQCQVDSQVTMMFWYRQQPGQSLTLIATANQGSEATYESGFVIDKFPISRPNLTFSTLTVSNMSPEDSSIYLCSVERGSGYTEAFFGQGTRLTVV.

The chain joins TRBV5-1 to TRBJ2-5, with TRBD2 matching over 7 bases. The ends lost 1 base at V and 1 base at J; junction bases unmatched: 7. This CDR3 contains 16 residues. Germline CDR1 and CDR2: SGHRS and YFSETQ. CDR3 sequence (DNA): TGCGCCAGCAGCTTGCTCAGCGGGGCCATCCAAGAGACCCAGTACTTC. Translating it yields CASSLLSGAIQETQYF.

This clone was counted a few times. This chain uses TRBV29-1 with TRBJ1-1; 8 positions agree with TRBD1. Germline V gene data show CDR1 as SQVTM and CDR2 as ANQGSEA. The ends lost 7 bases at V and 2 bases at J; junction bases unmatched: 6. The CDR3 runs 13 residues. CDR3 nucleotide sequence: TGCAGCGCAGGACAGGGCCAAAACACTGAAGCTTTCTTT. This translates into CSAGQGQNTEAFF.

This clone has just one count. This chain connects TRBV2 to TRBJ1-6; 7 nucleotides match TRBD1. The junction had 7 bases not matched to a gene; V was cut back by 4 bases and J by 7 bases. CDR1 is SNHLY and CDR2 is FYNNEI in the germline V gene. The CDR3 is made up of 15 amino acids. The DNA of the CDR3 is TGTGCCAGCAGTGGTAGTACAGGGGCGAATTCACCCCTCCACTTT. As protein: CASSGSTGANSPLHF.

The V gene is TRBV9, the J gene TRBJ1-5; D might be TRBD1 (5 bases). This CDR3 has 15 residues. The V gene's germline CDR1 is SGDLS and CDR2 YYNGEE. The V gene lost 3 bases and the J gene lost 3 bases, with 13 bases spanning the gap. The CDR3 bases are TGTGCCAGCAGCGCCTCCGGGGGGGACAATCAGCCCCAGCATTTT. Translation gives CASSASGGDNQPQHF.

This clone was recorded once. V and J are TRBV29-1 and TRBJ2-5, with a tentative D call TRBD1 (6 bases). V was cut by 3 bases and J by 3 bases, with 11 bases left in between. CDR3 length equals 13 residues. The germline gives CDR1 SQVTM, CDR2 ANQGSEA. The CDR3 spells CSVETGREETQYF. The CDR3 coding sequence is TGCAGCGTTGAGACAGGACGTGAAGAGACCCAGTACTTC. Full variable domain (missing parts from reference TRBV29-1 and TRBJ2-5): SAVISQKPSRDICQRGTSLTIQCQVDSQVTMMFWYRQQPGQSLTLIATANQGSEATYESGFVIDKFPISRPNLTFSTLTVSNMSPEDSSIYLCSVETGREETQYFGPGTRLLVL.

This clone has a single count. The V gene is TRBV30, the J gene TRBJ1-5; D is uncertain. V was trimmed by 5 bases and J by 4 bases, leaving 6 bases between them. The germline V gene encodes CDR1 GTSNPN and CDR2 SVGIG (reference sequence). The CDR3 spans 11 residues. The CDR3 sequence is CAWGGNQPQHF. DNA for the CDR3: TGTGCCTGGGGCGGGAATCAGCCCCAGCATTTT.

The chain joins TRBV2 to TRBJ1-4; TRBD1 matches 11 bases. Germline CDR1 and CDR2: SNHLY and FYNNEI. The CDR3 contains 16 residues. V lost 2 bases to trimming and J lost 8 bases; unmatched junction nucleotides: 7. This chain's CDR3 is CASSESGTGGWEKLFF. CDR3 DNA: TGTGCCAGCAGTGAATCTGGGACAGGGGGATGGGAAAAACTGTTTTTT.

The rearrangement uses TRBV12-3 or TRBV12-4 and TRBJ2-3; D remains unclear. V dropped 3 bases and J dropped 4 bases, with 8 bases sitting between them. CDR3 size: 13 residues. The CDR3 DNA reads TGTGCCAGCAGTTTGTCTATCCCAGATACGCAGTATTTT. Its translation is CASSLSIPDTQYF.

The V call is TRBV2, the J call TRBJ1-1, with 8 bases aligning to TRBD1. Germline V gene sequence: CDR1 SNHLY, CDR2 FYNNEI. The trim removed 8 bases at V and 5 bases at J, leaving 4 bases unmatched. This CDR3 has 12 amino acids. CDR3 coding DNA: TGTGCCAGCGACAGGGGAGGGACTGAAGCTTTCTTT. It specifies CASDRGGTEAFF.